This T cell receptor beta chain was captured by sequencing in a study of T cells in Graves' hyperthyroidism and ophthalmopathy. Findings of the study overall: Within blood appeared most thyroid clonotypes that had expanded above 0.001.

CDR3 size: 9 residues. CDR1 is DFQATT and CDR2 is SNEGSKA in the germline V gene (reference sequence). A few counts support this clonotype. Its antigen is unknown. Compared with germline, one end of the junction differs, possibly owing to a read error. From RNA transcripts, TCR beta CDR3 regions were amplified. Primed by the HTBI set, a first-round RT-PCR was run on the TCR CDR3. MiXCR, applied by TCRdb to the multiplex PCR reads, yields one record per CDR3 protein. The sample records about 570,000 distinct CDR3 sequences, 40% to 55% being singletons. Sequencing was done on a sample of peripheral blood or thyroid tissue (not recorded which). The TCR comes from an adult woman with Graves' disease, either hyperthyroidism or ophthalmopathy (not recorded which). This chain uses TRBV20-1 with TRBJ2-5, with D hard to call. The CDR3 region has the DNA TGCAGTGCTAGAGAGGCCCAGTACTTC. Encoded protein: CSAREAQYF.